Shown below are 19 T cell receptor beta chains from a single sample sequenced in a study of T-cell memory formation after mild COVID-19. TCRdb re-called the 5' RACE reads through MiXCR, storing one row per CDR3 protein. The sample holds 500,000 to 650,000 distinct CDR3 sequences, less than 25% seen once. Sequencing was performed on PBMCs or a T cell subset sorted from them (not recorded which). These receptors all stem from an adult woman who had mild COVID-19 (a few samples of this study predate the infection). Cell type and time point are not known.

This clonotype was counted only a few times. The rearrangement joins TRBV12-3 or TRBV12-4 to TRBJ1-1; 7 nucleotides agree with TRBD1. V trimming: 4 bases; J trimming: 4 bases; junction bases outside the gene matches: 9. CDR3 length equals 15 residues. In nucleotides, the CDR3 is TGTGCCAGCAGTTCATTTACGACAGGGCGCACTGAAGCTTTCTTT. Its protein product is CASSSFTTGRTEAFF.

The chain employs TRBV29-1 and TRBJ1-2; D call uncertain. V lost 2 bases and J lost 4, with 14 bases in between. The CDR3 length is 14 residues. Germline CDR1 SQVTM, CDR2 ANQGSEA. The CDR3 spells CSVEQHGSIYGYTF. The CDR3 nucleotides are TGCAGCGTTGAACAGCACGGCAGTATCTATGGCTACACCTTC. Supplemented by reference TRBV29-1 and TRBJ1-2, the full variable domain reads SAVISQKPSRDICQRGTSLTIQCQVDSQVTMMFWYRQQPGQSLTLIATANQGSEATYESGFVIDKFPISRPNLTFSTLTVSNMSPEDSSIYLCSVEQHGSIYGYTFGSGTRLTVV.

The chain carries TRBV2 and TRBJ1-1; D possibly corresponds to TRBD1 (5 bases). This CDR3 contains 14 residues. The V gene's germline CDR1 is SNHLY and CDR2 FYNNEI. Trimming pared 6 bases from V and 1 base from J, leaving 12 bases between. In DNA form, the CDR3 reads TGTGCCAGCAGCTGGGGGTTAGGGAACACTGAAGCTTTCTTT. It codes for CASSWGLGNTEAFF.

This chain joins TRBV4-2 and TRBJ1-5; D is possibly TRBD1 (5 bases). Per germline, CDR1 LGHNA and CDR2 YNFKEQ. This CDR3 has 16 amino acids. V dropped 0 bases and J dropped 2 bases, with 11 bases sitting between them. The CDR3 reads CASSQEVGVGNQPQHF. The CDR3 DNA sequence: TGTGCCAGCAGCCAAGAAGTAGGGGTTGGCAATCAGCCCCAGCATTTT.

V is TRBV10-3 and J is TRBJ2-7, with D unclear. The V end was cut by 5 bases, the J end by 2 bases, with 7 bases between. Looked up from germline, CDR1 is ENHRY and CDR2 is SYGVKD. CDR3 length equals 12 residues. CDR3 DNA: TGTGCCATCAGTCCACAGACCTACGAGCAGTACTTC. Protein sequence: CAISPQTYEQYF.

The chain combines TRBV12-3 or TRBV12-4 with TRBJ2-7, with 13 bases fitting TRBD2. This CDR3 is 17 amino acids long. The V gene end was trimmed by 5 bases and the J gene end by 4 bases; junction bases not matched to a gene: 11. The DNA for the CDR3 is TGTGCCAGCAGTGCTCCCACTACTAGCGGGAGGGTTTACGAGCAGTACTTC. This gives the protein CASSAPTTSGRVYEQYF.

This clonotype has only a few counts. The chain couples TRBV24-1 to TRBJ2-5; D unclear. The CDR3 totals 14 residues. V was shortened by 2 bases and J by 4 bases, with 10 bases between the two germline ends. Germline-derived CDR1 and CDR2 are KGHDR and SFDVKD. CDR3 amino acids: CATSDYDRGETQYF. The DNA of the CDR3 is TGTGCCACCAGTGATTATGACCGTGGAGAGACCCAGTACTTC.

The rearrangement joins TRBV30 to TRBJ1-4, with D possibly matching TRBD1 (5 bases). This CDR3 is built from 14 residues. Trimming took off 2 bases at V and 6 bases at J, with 13 bases between the two ends. Looked up from germline, CDR1 is GTSNPN and CDR2 is SVGIG (reference sequence). As DNA, the CDR3 is TGTGCCTGGAGTTTAGGGGTTGGGGATGAAAAACTGTTTTTT. Its protein is CAWSLGVGDEKLFF.

This clonotype was seen a few times. V is TRBV27 and J is TRBJ1-1, with D unclear. Trimming removed 6 bases at V and 8 bases at J, with 13 bases between. The CDR3 covers 12 residues. Per germline, CDR1 MNHEY and CDR2 SMNVEV (reference sequence). CDR3 bases: TGTGCCAGCAGCCCCGGTCAGCCAGAAGCTTTCTTT. This gives the protein CASSPGQPEAFF.

This clonotype was recorded once. The chain joins TRBV25-1 to TRBJ2-5; TRBD2 agrees at 13 bases. V dropped 1 base and J dropped 5; count of bases not matched to a gene: 10. CDR3 length: 18 residues. Germline V gene sequence: CDR1 MGHDK, CDR2 SYGVNS. This CDR3 is CASSESGRGLAGRETQYF. CDR3 DNA sequence: TGTGCCAGCAGTGAATCTGGCAGGGGACTAGCGGGGCGCGAGACCCAGTACTTC.

There are a few counts of this clonotype. The V gene is TRBV4-1, the J gene TRBJ1-3, with D tentatively TRBD1 (5 bases). V lost 1 base, J lost 0 bases, and 13 bases lay in between. CDR3 size: 17 residues. Germline CDR1 reads MGHRA; CDR2 reads YSYEKL. CDR3 sequence (DNA): TGCGCCAGCAGCCAAGGGCGGGGGAGGGGCTCTGGAAACACCATATATTTT. The encoded protein is CASSQGRGRGSGNTIYF.

This clonotype has a handful of counts. This chain links TRBV7-9 with TRBJ2-3; 8 bases line up with TRBD2. The germline gives CDR1 SEHNR, CDR2 FQNEAQ (reference sequence). This CDR3 comprises 16 residues. V trimming: 5 bases; J trimming: 4 bases; junction bases outside the gene matches: 11. The CDR3 DNA follows: TGTGCCAGCAGCCCCTATAGCGGGGCGCCCTCAGATACGCAGTATTTT. It specifies CASSPYSGAPSDTQYF. Looking up the rest from reference TRBV7-9 and TRBJ2-3 gives the full variable domain: DTGVSQNPRHKITKRGQNVTFRCDPISEHNRLYWYRQTLGQGPEFLTYFQNEAQLEKSRLLSDRFSAERPKGSFSTLEIQRTEQGDSAMYLCASSPYSGAPSDTQYFGPGTRLTVL.

Only a few counts were recorded for this clonotype. The rearrangement joins TRBV5-1 to TRBJ2-7; no clear D. The CDR3 has 14 residues. Trimming removed 0 bases at V and 7 bases at J, with 14 bases between. The V gene's germline CDR1 is SGHRS and CDR2 YFSETQ. The CDR3 here is CASSLVGSSSEQYF. Here the CDR3 DNA reads TGCGCCAGCAGCTTGGTCGGCAGTTCCTCAGAGCAGTACTTC.

This clonotype was seen more than once but under ten times. This chain links TRBV5-4 with TRBJ2-7; D perhaps matches TRBD2 (5 bases). Looked up from germline, CDR1 is SGHNT and CDR2 is YYREEE (reference sequence). The CDR3 spans 15 residues. V lost 3 bases and J lost 5, with 18 bases in between. The CDR3 bases are TGTGCCAGCAGCTGGTATGAGGACTCCGCCCACGAGCAGTACTTC. The encoded protein is CASSWYEDSAHEQYF.

This clonotype showed up just a few times. The chain carries TRBV19 and TRBJ2-7; 9 nucleotides align to TRBD1. J gave up 2 bases and V 5 bases, and 13 bases lay outside the gene matches. The CDR3 runs 17 residues. Germline loops: CDR1 LNHDA, CDR2 SQIVND (reference sequence). DNA for the CDR3: TGTGCCAGTAGTCCAACGCCGGGACAGGGTCCGACCTACGAGCAGTACTTC. Translated: CASSPTPGQGPTYEQYF.

A few counts support this clonotype. The V call is TRBV27, the J call TRBJ2-7; unclear D gene. Trimming took 1 base from V and 1 from J, leaving 20 bases between them. The CDR3 consists of 18 residues. The germline V gene has CDR1 MNHEY and CDR2 SMNVEV (reference sequence). CDR3 in amino acids: CASSLFTPAEKFSYEQYF. The CDR3 DNA is TGTGCCAGCAGTTTATTTACGCCGGCGGAGAAATTTTCCTACGAGCAGTACTTC.

This clonotype has at least ten counts. This sequence joins TRBV20-1 and TRBJ1-2, with TRBD1 matching 12 bases. This CDR3 contains 14 residues. Germline values: CDR1 DFQATT, CDR2 SNEGSKA (reference sequence). The J segment lost 7 bases and the V segment lost 5 bases, leaving 8 bases of the junction unmatched. Here the CDR3 reads CSAEPGQGASGYTF. The CDR3 DNA is TGCAGTGCTGAACCGGGACAGGGGGCAAGTGGCTACACCTTC.

This rearrangement joins TRBV14 to TRBJ1-2; weak D call: TRBD1 (6 bases). The CDR3 has 13 amino acids. With 3 bases removed from V and 8 bases from J, the gap between germline ends came to 13 bases. Germline assignment: CDR1 SGHDN and CDR2 FVKESK. CDR3 in amino acids: CASSQTTGFGYTF. The CDR3 DNA sequence: TGTGCCAGCAGCCAGACAACAGGGTTCGGCTACACCTTC.

The rearrangement uses TRBV27 and TRBJ2-6; D is perhaps TRBD1 (6 bases). The CDR3 runs to 15 residues. The germline V and J ends were trimmed by 10 bases and 0 bases, with 13 bases remaining between them. The germline CDR1 and CDR2 sequences are MNHEY and SMNVEV (reference sequence). The CDR3 nucleotides read TGTGCCACGGCAGGGGAAATCTCTGGGGCCAACGTCCTGACTTTC. It encodes CATAGEISGANVLTF.